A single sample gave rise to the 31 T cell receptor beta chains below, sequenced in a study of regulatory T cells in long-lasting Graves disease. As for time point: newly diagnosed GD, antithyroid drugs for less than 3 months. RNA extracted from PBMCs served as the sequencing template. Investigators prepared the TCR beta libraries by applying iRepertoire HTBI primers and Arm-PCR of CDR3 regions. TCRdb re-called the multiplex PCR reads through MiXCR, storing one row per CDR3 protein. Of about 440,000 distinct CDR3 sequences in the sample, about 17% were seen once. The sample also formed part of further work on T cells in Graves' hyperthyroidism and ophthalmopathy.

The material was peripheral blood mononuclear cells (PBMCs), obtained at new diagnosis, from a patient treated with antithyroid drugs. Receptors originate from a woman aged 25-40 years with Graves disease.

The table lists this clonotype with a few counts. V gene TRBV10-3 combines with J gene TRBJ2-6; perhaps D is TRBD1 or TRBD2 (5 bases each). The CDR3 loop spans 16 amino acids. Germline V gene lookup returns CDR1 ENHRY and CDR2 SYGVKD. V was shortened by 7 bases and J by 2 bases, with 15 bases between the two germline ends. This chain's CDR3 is CAINGGATAGANVLTF. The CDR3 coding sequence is TGTGCCATCAATGGGGGAGCAACGGCTGGGGCCAACGTCCTGACTTTC.

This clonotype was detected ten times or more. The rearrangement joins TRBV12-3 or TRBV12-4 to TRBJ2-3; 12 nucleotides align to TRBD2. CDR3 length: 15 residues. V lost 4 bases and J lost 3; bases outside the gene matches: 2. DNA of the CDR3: TGTGCCAGCAGTTCTAGCGGGAGGGATACAGATACGCAGTATTTT. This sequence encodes CASSSSGRDTDTQYF.

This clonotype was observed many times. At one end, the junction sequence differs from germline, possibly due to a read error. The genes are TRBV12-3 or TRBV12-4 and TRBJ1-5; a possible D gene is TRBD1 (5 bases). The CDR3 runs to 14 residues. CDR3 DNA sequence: TGTGCCAGCAGCTTAGGGGTAGGCAATCAGCCCCAGCATTTT. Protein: CASSLGVGNQPQHF.

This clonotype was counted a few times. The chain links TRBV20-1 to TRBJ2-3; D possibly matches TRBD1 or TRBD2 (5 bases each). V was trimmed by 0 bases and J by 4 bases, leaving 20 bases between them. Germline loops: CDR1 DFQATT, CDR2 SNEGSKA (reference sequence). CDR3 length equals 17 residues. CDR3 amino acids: CSARDSRDPEGADTQYF. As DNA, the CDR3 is TGCAGTGCTAGAGATTCTCGGGACCCCGAAGGGGCAGATACGCAGTATTTT.

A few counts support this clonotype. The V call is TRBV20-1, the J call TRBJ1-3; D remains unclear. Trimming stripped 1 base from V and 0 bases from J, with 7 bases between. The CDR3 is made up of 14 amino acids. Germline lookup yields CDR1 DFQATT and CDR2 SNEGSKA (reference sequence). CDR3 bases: TGCAGTGCTAGAGGGGCCGTCTCTGGAAACACCATATATTTT. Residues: CSARGAVSGNTIYF.

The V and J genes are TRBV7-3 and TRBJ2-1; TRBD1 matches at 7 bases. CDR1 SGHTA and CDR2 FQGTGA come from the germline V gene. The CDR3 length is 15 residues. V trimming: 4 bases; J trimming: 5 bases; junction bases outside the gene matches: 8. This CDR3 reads CASSSPGQTNNEQFF. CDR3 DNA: TGTGCCAGCAGCTCCCCGGGACAGACAAACAATGAGCAGTTCTTC.

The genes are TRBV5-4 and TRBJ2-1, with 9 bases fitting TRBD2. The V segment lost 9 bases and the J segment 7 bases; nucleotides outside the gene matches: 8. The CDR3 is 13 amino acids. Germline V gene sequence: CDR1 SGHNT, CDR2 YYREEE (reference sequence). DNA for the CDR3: TGTGCCATCGCGGGGGCGGGAGGGAATGAGCAGTTCTTC. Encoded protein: CAIAGAGGNEQFF.

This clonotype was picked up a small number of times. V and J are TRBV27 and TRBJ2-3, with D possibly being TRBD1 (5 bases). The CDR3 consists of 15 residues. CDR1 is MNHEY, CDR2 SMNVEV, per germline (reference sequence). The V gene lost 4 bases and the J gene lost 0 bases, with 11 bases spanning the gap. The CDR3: CASSSWTLSTDTQYF. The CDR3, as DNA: TGTGCCAGCAGTTCCTGGACACTGAGCACAGATACGCAGTATTTT.

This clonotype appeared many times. The CDR3 nucleotides read TGTGCCAGCAGCCAAGGGACAGTCACCGGGGAGCTGTTTTTT. This encodes CASSQGTVTGELFF. The V gene is TRBV3-1, the J gene TRBJ2-2, with a weak D call TRBD1 (6 bases). Looked up from germline, CDR1 is LGHDT and CDR2 is YNNKEL (reference sequence). Trimming cost V 1 base and J 4 bases, with 7 bases left between them. There are 14 residues in the CDR3.

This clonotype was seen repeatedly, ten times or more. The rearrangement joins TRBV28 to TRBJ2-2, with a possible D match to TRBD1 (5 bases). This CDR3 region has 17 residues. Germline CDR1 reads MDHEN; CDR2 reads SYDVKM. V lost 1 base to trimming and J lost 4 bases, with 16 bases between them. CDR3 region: CASSLSGAGLITGELFF. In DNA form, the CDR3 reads TGTGCCAGCAGTTTATCCGGAGCAGGGTTAATCACCGGGGAGCTGTTTTTT.

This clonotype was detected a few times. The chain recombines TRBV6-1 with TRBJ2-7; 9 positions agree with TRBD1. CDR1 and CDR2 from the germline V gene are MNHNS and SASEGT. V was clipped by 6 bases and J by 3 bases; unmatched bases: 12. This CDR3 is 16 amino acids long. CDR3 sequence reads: CASSPEIWTGVYEQYF. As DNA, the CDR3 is TGTGCCAGCAGCCCCGAAATTTGGACAGGGGTCTACGAGCAGTACTTC.

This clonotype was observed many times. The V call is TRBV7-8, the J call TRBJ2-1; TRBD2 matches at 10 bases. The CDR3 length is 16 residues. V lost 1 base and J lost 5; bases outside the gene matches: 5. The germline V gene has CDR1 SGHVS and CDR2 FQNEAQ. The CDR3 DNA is TGTGCCAGCAGCTTAGTATCTAGCGGGAGACACAATGAGCAGTTCTTC. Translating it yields CASSLVSSGRHNEQFF.

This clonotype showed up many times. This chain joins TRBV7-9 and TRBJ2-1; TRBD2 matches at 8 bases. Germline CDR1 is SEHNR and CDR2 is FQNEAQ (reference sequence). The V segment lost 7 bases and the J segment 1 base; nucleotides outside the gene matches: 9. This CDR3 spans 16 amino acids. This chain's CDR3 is CASTGGSGGSYNEQFF. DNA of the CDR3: TGTGCCAGCACCGGAGGAAGCGGGGGTTCCTACAATGAGCAGTTCTTC. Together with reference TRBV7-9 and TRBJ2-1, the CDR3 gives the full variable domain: DTGVSQNPRHKITKRGQNVTFRCDPISEHNRLYWYRQTLGQGPEFLTYFQNEAQLEKSRLLSDRFSAERPKGSFSTLEIQRTEQGDSAMYLCASTGGSGGSYNEQFFGPGTRLTVL.

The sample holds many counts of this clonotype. In DNA, the CDR3 is TGTGCCAGCTCACCATTCGGACAGGGTGATGGCTACACCTTC. Translated, it gives CASSPFGQGDGYTF. The chain couples TRBV18 to TRBJ1-2; 8 bases line up with TRBD1. The V segment lost 2 bases and the J segment 6 bases; nucleotides outside the gene matches: 5. The CDR3 contains 14 residues. In germline, CDR1 is KGHSH, CDR2 LQKENI.

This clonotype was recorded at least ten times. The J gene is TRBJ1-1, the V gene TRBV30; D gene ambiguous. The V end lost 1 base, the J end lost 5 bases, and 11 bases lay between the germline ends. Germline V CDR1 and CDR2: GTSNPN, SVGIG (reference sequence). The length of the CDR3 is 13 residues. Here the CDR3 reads CAWSAGVGTEAFF. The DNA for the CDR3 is TGTGCCTGGAGTGCGGGAGTGGGGACTGAAGCTTTCTTT.

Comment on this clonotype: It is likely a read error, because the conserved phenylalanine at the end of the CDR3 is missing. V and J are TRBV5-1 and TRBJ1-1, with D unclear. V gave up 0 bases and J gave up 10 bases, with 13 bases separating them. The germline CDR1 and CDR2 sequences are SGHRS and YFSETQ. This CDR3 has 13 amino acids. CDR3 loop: CASSLEGRGAAFL. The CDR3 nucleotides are TGCGCCAGCAGCTTGGAGGGTCGAGGAGCAGCTTTCCTT.

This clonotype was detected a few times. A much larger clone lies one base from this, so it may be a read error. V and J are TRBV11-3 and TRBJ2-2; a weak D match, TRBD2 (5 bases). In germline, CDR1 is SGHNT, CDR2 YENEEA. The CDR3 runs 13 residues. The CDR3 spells CASSLDDTGEPFF. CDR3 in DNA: TGTGCCAGCAGCCTGGACGACACCGGGGAGCCGTTTTTT.

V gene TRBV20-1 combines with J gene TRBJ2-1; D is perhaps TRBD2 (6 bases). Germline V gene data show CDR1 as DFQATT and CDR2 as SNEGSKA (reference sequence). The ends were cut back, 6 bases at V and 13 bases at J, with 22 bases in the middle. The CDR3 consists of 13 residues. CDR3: CSARLERAETQFF. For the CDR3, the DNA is TGCAGTGCCAGACTAGAACGTGCAGAGACCCAGTTCTTC.

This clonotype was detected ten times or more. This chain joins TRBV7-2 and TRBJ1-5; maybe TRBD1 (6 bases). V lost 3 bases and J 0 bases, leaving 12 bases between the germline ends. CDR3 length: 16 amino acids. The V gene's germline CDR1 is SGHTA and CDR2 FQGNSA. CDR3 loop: CASSFGTLVSNQPQHF. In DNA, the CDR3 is TGTGCCAGCAGCTTCGGGACACTCGTTAGCAATCAGCCCCAGCATTTT.

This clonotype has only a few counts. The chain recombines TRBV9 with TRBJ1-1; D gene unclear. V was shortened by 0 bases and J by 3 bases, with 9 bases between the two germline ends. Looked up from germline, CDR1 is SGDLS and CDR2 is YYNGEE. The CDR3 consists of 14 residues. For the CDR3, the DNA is TGTGCCAGCAGCGTAGAATGGGCGGACACTGAAGCTTTCTTT. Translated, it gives CASSVEWADTEAFF.

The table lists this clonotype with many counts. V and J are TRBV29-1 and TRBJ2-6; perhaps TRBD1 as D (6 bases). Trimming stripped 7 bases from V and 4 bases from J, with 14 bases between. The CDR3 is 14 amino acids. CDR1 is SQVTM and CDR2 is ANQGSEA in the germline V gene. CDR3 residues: CSATHRAGANVLTF. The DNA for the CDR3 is TGCAGCGCTACCCACAGGGCCGGGGCCAACGTCCTGACTTTC.

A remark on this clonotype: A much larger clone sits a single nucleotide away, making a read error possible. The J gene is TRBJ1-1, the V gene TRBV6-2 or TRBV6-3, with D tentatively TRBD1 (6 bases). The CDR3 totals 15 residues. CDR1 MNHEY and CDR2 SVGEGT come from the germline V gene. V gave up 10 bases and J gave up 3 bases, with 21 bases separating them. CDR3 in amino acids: CANSRQRTEDTEAFF. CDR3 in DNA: TGTGCCAACAGCCGTCAGAGGACAGAAGACACTGAAGCTTTCTTT.

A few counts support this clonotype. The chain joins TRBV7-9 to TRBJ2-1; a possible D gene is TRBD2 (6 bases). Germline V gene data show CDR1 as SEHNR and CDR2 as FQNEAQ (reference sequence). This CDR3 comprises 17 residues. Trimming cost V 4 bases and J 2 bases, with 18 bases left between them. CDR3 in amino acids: CASSYGDFPFPYNEQFF. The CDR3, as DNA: TGTGCCAGCAGCTACGGGGACTTTCCGTTTCCCTACAATGAGCAGTTCTTC. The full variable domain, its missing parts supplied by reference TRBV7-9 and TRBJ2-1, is DTGVSQNPRHKITKRGQNVTFRCDPISEHNRLYWYRQTLGQGPEFLTYFQNEAQLEKSRLLSDRFSAERPKGSFSTLEIQRTEQGDSAMYLCASSYGDFPFPYNEQFFGPGTRLTVL.

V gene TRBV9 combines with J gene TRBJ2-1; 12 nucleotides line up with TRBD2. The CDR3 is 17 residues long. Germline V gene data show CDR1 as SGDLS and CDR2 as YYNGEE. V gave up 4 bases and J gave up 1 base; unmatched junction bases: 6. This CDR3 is CASSWTSGMGSYNEQFF. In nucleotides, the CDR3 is TGTGCCAGCAGCTGGACTAGCGGGATGGGTTCCTACAATGAGCAGTTCTTC.

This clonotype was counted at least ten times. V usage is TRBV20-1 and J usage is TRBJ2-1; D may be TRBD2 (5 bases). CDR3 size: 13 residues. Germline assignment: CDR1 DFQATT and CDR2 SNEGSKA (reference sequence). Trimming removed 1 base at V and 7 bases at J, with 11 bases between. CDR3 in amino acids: CSARAGRVNEQFF. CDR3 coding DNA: TGCAGTGCTAGAGCGGGAAGAGTGAATGAGCAGTTCTTC.

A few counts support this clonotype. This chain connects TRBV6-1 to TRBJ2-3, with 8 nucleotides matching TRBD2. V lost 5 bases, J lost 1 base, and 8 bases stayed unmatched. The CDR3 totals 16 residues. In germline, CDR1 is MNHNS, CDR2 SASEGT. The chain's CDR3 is CASSPPGGGGTDTQYF. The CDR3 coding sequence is TGTGCCAGCAGTCCCCCCGGGGGGGGAGGCACAGATACGCAGTATTTT.

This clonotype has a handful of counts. The CDR3 DNA is TGTGCCAGCAGTTTATGGCGGGGTACGGGAACAGATACGCAGTATTTT. It encodes CASSLWRGTGTDTQYF. The V gene is TRBV28, the J gene TRBJ2-3, with a possible D match to TRBD2 (6 bases). Per germline, CDR1 MDHEN and CDR2 SYDVKM. There are 16 residues in the CDR3. Trimming cost V 0 bases and J 3 bases, with 13 bases left between them.

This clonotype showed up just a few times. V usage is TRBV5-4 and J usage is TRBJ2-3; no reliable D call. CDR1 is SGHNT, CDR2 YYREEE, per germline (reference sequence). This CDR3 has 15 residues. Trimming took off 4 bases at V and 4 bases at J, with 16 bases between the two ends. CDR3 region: CASSPFVISADTQYF. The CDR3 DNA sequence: TGTGCCAGCAGCCCCTTTGTGATCTCGGCAGATACGCAGTATTTT.

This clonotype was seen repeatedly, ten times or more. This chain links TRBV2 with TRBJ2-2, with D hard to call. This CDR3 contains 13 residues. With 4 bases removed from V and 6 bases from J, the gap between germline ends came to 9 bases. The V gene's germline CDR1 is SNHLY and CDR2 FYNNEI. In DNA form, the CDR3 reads TGTGCCAGCAGTGGGTCCTGGGCCGGGGAGCTGTTTTTT. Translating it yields CASSGSWAGELFF.

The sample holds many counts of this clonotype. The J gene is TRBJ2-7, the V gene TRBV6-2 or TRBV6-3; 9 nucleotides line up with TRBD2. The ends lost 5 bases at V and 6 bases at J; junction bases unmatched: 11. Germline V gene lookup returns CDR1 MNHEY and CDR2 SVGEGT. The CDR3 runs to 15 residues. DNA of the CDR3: TGTGCCAGCAGTGAAGACGCGGGAGGGCCCCTCGAGCAGTACTTC. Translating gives CASSEDAGGPLEQYF.

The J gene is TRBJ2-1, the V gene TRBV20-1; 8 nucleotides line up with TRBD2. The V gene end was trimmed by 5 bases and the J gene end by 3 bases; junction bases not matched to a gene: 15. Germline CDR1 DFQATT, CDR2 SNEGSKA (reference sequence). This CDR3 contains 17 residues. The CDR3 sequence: CSALQSGLAGYYNEQFF. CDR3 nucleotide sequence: TGCAGTGCTCTTCAGTCCGGCCTAGCGGGCTACTACAATGAGCAGTTCTTC.